These 14 T cell receptor beta chains were sequenced from one sample in a study of T-cell memory formation after mild COVID-19. TCRdb independently ran MiXCR on the 5' RACE reads; one entry per CDR3 protein. Counted here are a few hundred thousand distinct CDR3 sequences, roughly a quarter occurring once; the ten biggest clones make up 8.8%. What was sequenced was PBMCs or a T cell subset sorted from them (not recorded which). The receptors were sampled from an adult woman who had mild COVID-19 (a few samples of this study predate the infection). Cell type and time point are not known.

The gene calls are TRBV5-6 and TRBJ2-7; possibly TRBD1 for D (5 bases). CDR1 and CDR2 from the germline V gene are SGHDT and YYEEEE. The V end was cut by 2 bases, the J end by 6 bases, with 15 bases between. The CDR3 is 14 amino acids. As DNA, the CDR3 is TGTGCCAGCAGCTTCGGAACAGGTTTTCTCGAGCAGTACTTC. Residues: CASSFGTGFLEQYF.

This sequence joins TRBV30 and TRBJ2-7; 9 nucleotides match TRBD1. The CDR3 has 13 residues. The V gene's germline CDR1 is GTSNPN and CDR2 SVGIG (reference sequence). J lost 4 bases, V lost 6 bases, and 7 bases had no gene match. The CDR3 nucleotides are TGTGCCTGCCACAGGGGGCGCGGGTACGAGCAGTACTTC. It yields the protein CACHRGRGYEQYF.

The sample holds many counts of this clonotype. This chain uses TRBV27 with TRBJ2-1; D is ambiguous. CDR1 and CDR2 from the germline V gene are MNHEY and SMNVEV (reference sequence). The CDR3 is 14 amino acids. The V and J ends lost 3 bases and 6 bases respectively, with 12 bases between them. The CDR3 bases are TGTGCCAGCAGTTTTCTGGGCAGTATCAATGAGCAGTTCTTC. Encoded protein: CASSFLGSINEQFF.

Worth noting for this clonotype: The DNA is left out, because the CDR3 cannot be placed on it with certainty; the CDR3 is given as TCRdb lists it. The chain combines TRBV7-2 with TRBJ2-6; the D call of TRBD2 is as the table states it, not checked on the DNA. The CDR3 is 18 amino acids in total, end residues counted. Germline V gene lookup returns CDR1 SGHTA and CDR2 FQGNSA. CDR3 loop: CASSPTSGRFSGANVLTF.

This chain uses TRBV5-1 with TRBJ1-1; unclear D gene. Trimming left V 6 bases short and J 1 base short, with 10 bases between. CDR3 length equals 13 residues. The germline V gene encodes CDR1 SGHRS and CDR2 YFSETQ. CDR3: CASKSGRNTEAFF. CDR3 in DNA: TGCGCCAGCAAATCCGGCAGGAACACTGAAGCTTTCTTT.

The chain uses TRBV7-9 and TRBJ2-7, with D unclear. The V gene's germline CDR1 is SEHNR and CDR2 FQNEAQ (reference sequence). V was cut by 1 base and J by 2 bases, with 9 bases left in between. This CDR3 has 14 residues. The CDR3 nucleotides are TGTGCCAGCAGCTTAGTGGTTACCACCTACGAGCAGTACTTC. It encodes CASSLVVTTYEQYF.

This clonotype was observed a few times. The chain couples TRBV20-1 to TRBJ1-1; a weak D match, TRBD1 (5 bases). The length of the CDR3 is 13 residues. V gave up 6 bases and J gave up 7 bases, with 18 bases separating them. Germline CDR1 reads DFQATT; CDR2 reads SNEGSKA (reference sequence). The CDR3 DNA reads as TGCAGTGCAACCGGGACTGACAGAATTGAAGCTTTCTTT. This sequence encodes CSATGTDRIEAFF.

The chain joins TRBV20-1 to TRBJ1-4; D is unresolved. V dropped 5 bases and J dropped 4 bases, with 11 bases sitting between them. Looked up from germline, CDR1 is DFQATT and CDR2 is SNEGSKA (reference sequence). This CDR3 comprises 13 residues. In DNA form, the CDR3 reads TGCAGTGCTGGATCAGGTCGTAATGAAAAACTGTTTTTT. Its protein is CSAGSGRNEKLFF.

The chain joins TRBV29-1 to TRBJ1-1, with D perhaps TRBD1 (6 bases). Germline CDR1 is SQVTM and CDR2 is ANQGSEA. The CDR3 totals 15 residues. Trimming took 1 base from V and 1 from J, leaving 13 bases between them. In DNA form, the CDR3 reads TGCAGCGTTGAAGGGGAGCGGGGGGCGAACACTGAAGCTTTCTTT. This translates into CSVEGERGANTEAFF.

Here the CDR3 DNA reads TGTGCCAGCAGAAACGACAGGGTTCAGCCCCAGCATTTT. As protein: CASRNDRVQPQHF. V gene TRBV6-6 combines with J gene TRBJ1-5, with 7 bases that match TRBD1. Trimming cost V 6 bases and J 6 bases; bases outside gene matches: 5. Germline CDR1 MNHNY, CDR2 SVGAGI (reference sequence). CDR3 length equals 13 residues.

This clonotype turned up a few times. The gene calls are TRBV5-1 and TRBJ2-3; D uncertain. Trimming shortened V by 7 bases and J by 4 bases, and 22 bases separated the two germline ends. The CDR3 runs 16 residues. Germline V CDR1 and CDR2: SGHRS, YFSETQ. CDR3 sequence reads: CASSLTGIPLADTQYF. In nucleotides, the CDR3 is TGCGCCAGCTCCCTGACTGGCATCCCCCTCGCAGATACGCAGTATTTT.

The V and J genes are TRBV5-1 and TRBJ2-1; 9 bases map to TRBD2. Trimming cost V 3 bases and J 6 bases; bases outside gene matches: 10. CDR3 length: 16 amino acids. The germline gives CDR1 SGHRS, CDR2 YFSETQ. The CDR3: CASSSEAGGLRNEQFF. The CDR3 DNA follows: TGCGCCAGCAGCTCCGAAGCGGGAGGCTTACGCAATGAGCAGTTCTTC.

This clonotype was counted between two and nine times. The J gene is TRBJ2-7, the V gene TRBV28, with D maybe TRBD1 (6 bases). Germline V lookup: CDR1 MDHEN, CDR2 SYDVKM. The CDR3 has 13 residues. The V end was cut by 7 bases, the J end by 5 bases, with 15 bases between. CDR3 bases: TGTGCCAGCATGGCAGGGGTAACCAACGAGCAGTACTTC. Protein: CASMAGVTNEQYF.

The J gene is TRBJ2-2, the V gene TRBV3-1, with no clear D. The CDR3 length is 16 residues. Trimming cost V 4 bases and J 1 base, with 13 bases left between them. From germline, CDR1 is LGHDT and CDR2 YNNKEL (reference sequence). The CDR3 spells CASSPKVLLNTGELFF. CDR3 nucleotide sequence: TGTGCCAGCAGCCCCAAAGTACTTCTGAACACCGGGGAGCTGTTTTTT. Looking up the rest from reference TRBV3-1 and TRBJ2-2 gives the full variable domain: DTAVSQTPKYLVTQMGNDKSIKCEQNLGHDTMYWYKQDSKKFLKIMFSYNNKELIINETVPNRFSPKSPDKAHLNLHINSLELGDSAVYFCASSPKVLLNTGELFFGEGSRLTVL.